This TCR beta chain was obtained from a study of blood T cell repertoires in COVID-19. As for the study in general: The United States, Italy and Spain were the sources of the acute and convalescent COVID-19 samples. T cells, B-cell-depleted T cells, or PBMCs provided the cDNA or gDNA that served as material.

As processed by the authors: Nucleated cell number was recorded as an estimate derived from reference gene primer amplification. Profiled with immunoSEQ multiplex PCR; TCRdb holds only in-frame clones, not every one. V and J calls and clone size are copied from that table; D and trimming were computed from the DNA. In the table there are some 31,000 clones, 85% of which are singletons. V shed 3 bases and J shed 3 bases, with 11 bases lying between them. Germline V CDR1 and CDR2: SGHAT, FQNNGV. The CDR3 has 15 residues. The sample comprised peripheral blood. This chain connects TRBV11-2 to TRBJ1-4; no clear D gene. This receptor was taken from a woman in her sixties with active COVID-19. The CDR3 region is CASSLTGIANEKLFF. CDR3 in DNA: TGTGCCAGCAGCTTGACGGGGATAGCTAATGAAAAACTGTTTTTT.